These 14 T cell receptor beta chains share one sample of origin, sequenced in a study of blood T cell repertoires in COVID-19. TCRdb's table, derived via immunoSEQ multiplex PCR, lists solely in-frame clones and lacks some. The sample shows approximately 270,000 clones, 70% to 90% of them seen only once. What was sequenced was peripheral blood. Receptors were obtained from a man aged 18-30 years with active or convalescent COVID-19.

This chain uses TRBV6-5 with TRBJ2-7, with D perhaps matching TRBD2 (7 bases). The V gene's germline CDR1 is MNHEY and CDR2 SVGAGI. V lost 0 bases and J lost 0, with 12 bases in between. The CDR3 runs 16 residues. CDR3 nucleotide sequence: TGTGCCAGCAGTTACTCTGCGGGGGCCGGCTCCTACGAGCAGTACTTC. Residues: CASSYSAGAGSYEQYF.

This chain links TRBV6-4 with TRBJ2-3, with D maybe TRBD1 (5 bases). Looked up from germline, CDR1 is MRHNA and CDR2 is SNTAGT. Trimming stripped 4 bases from V and 0 bases from J, with 5 bases between. CDR3 length equals 13 residues. CDR3 sequence reads: CASSGQSTDTQYF. The CDR3, as DNA: TGTGCCAGCAGTGGACAGAGCACAGATACGCAGTATTTT.

This chain joins TRBV19 and TRBJ1-1; possible D gene TRBD1, 6 bases. V gave up 4 bases and J gave up 6 bases, with 18 bases separating them. CDR1 is LNHDA, CDR2 SQIVND, per germline (reference sequence). CDR3 length: 15 residues. CDR3 amino acids: CASSTIGQIIAEAFF. CDR3 sequence (DNA): TGTGCCAGTAGTACGATAGGACAGATAATTGCTGAAGCTTTCTTT.

The chain carries TRBV5-1 and TRBJ2-5, with TRBD2 identical over 8 bases. The CDR3 loop spans 18 amino acids. The ends lost 7 bases at V and 2 bases at J; junction bases unmatched: 19. CDR1 is SGHRS and CDR2 is YFSETQ in the germline V gene. CDR3 in DNA: TGCGCCAGCGCACACTCTGGACTAGCCCATGGAGTTCAAGAGACCCAGTACTTC. Translation: CASAHSGLAHGVQETQYF.

The chain recombines TRBV7-9 with TRBJ2-3; 13 bases are shared with TRBD2. The trim removed 6 bases at V and 3 bases at J, leaving 0 bases unmatched. The CDR3 contains 14 residues. In germline, CDR1 is SEHNR, CDR2 FQNEAQ (reference sequence). Here the CDR3 reads CASRTSGRTDTQYF. Written as DNA, the CDR3 is TGTGCCAGCAGGACTAGCGGGAGGACAGATACGCAGTATTTT.

CDR3 in amino acids: CASSLSGTLNSPLHF. The CDR3 nucleotides are TGCGCCAGCAGCTTGTCCGGTACCTTAAATTCACCCCTCCACTTT. The chain carries TRBV5-1 and TRBJ1-6; D is undetermined. CDR1 is SGHRS, CDR2 YFSETQ, per germline. This CDR3 has 15 amino acids. V was shortened by 1 base and J by 7 bases, with 12 bases between the two germline ends.

In the case of this clone: The junction differs from germline at one of its ends, possibly a read error. The gene calls are TRBV7-7 and TRBJ2-5; weak D call: TRBD2 (6 bases). From germline, CDR1 is SSHAT and CDR2 FNYEAQ (reference sequence). There are 16 residues in the CDR3. CDR3 region: CASSLAWGDFQETQYF. The CDR3 region has the DNA TGTGCTAGCAGCTTAGCTTGGGGGGACTTCCAAGAGACCCAGTACTTC.

The chain is built from TRBV5-5 and TRBJ2-5, with D maybe TRBD1 (6 bases). Germline values: CDR1 SGHKS, CDR2 YYEKEE (reference sequence). CDR3 length: 13 residues. The ends were cut back, 2 bases at V and 4 bases at J, with 9 bases in the middle. The CDR3: CASSFQGRETQYF. The CDR3 DNA follows: TGTGCCAGCAGCTTTCAGGGGAGAGAGACCCAGTACTTC.

The chain joins TRBV6-5 to TRBJ2-7, with D unclear. Germline CDR1 is MNHEY and CDR2 is SVGAGI. V was pared by 0 bases and J by 2 bases, with 11 bases between. There are 15 residues in the CDR3. The CDR3: CASSYSKTVPYEQYF. The CDR3 region has the DNA TGTGCCAGCAGTTACTCGAAAACAGTGCCCTACGAGCAGTACTTC.

The chain has TRBV7-9 and TRBJ1-2; D remains ambiguous. Germline CDR1 SEHNR, CDR2 FQNEAQ (reference sequence). This CDR3 is 17 amino acids long. Trimming took 1 base from V and 0 from J, leaving 15 bases between them. The CDR3 nucleotides are TGTGCCAGCAGCTTAGAAATGAGGGCGGAAGCTAACTATGGCTACACCTTC. Translated: CASSLEMRAEANYGYTF. The full variable domain, in which reference TRBV7-9 and TRBJ1-2 provide the parts outside the CDR3, is DTGVSQNPRHKITKRGQNVTFRCDPISEHNRLYWYRQTLGQGPEFLTYFQNEAQLEKSRLLSDRFSAERPKGSFSTLEIQRTEQGDSAMYLCASSLEMRAEANYGYTFGSGTRLTVV.

J is TRBJ1-2 and V is TRBV4-2, with D tentatively TRBD1 (6 bases). Germline CDR1 and CDR2: LGHNA and YNFKEQ. Trimming took 0 bases from V and 3 from J, leaving 14 bases between them. This CDR3 is 16 amino acids long. The DNA of the CDR3 is TGTGCCAGCAGCCAAGACGGGGGGGCAGGCGACTATGGCTACACCTTC. Encoded protein: CASSQDGGAGDYGYTF.

The V and J genes are TRBV13 and TRBJ2-7, with D perhaps matching TRBD2 (6 bases). V was trimmed by 5 bases and J by 2 bases, leaving 10 bases between them. There are 13 residues in the CDR3. Germline-derived CDR1 and CDR2 are PRHDT and FYEKMQ (reference sequence). CDR3 DNA: TGTGCCAGCAGCCCGGGGGACGCCTACGAGCAGTACTTC. Translating gives CASSPGDAYEQYF.

V usage is TRBV6-5 and J usage is TRBJ2-2; D is possibly TRBD2 (6 bases). Germline CDR1 and CDR2: MNHEY and SVGAGI. The CDR3 is made up of 14 amino acids. V shed 8 bases and J shed 2 bases, with 12 bases lying between them. CDR3 in amino acids: CASGGGINTGELFF. DNA for the CDR3: TGTGCCAGCGGGGGAGGCATAAACACCGGGGAGCTGTTTTTT.

The chain uses TRBV9 and TRBJ2-2, with D perhaps TRBD2 (6 bases). Trimming removed 2 bases from V and 3 bases from J, with 11 bases in between. The CDR3 extends over 15 amino acids. The germline V gene has CDR1 SGDLS and CDR2 YYNGEE. The CDR3 DNA reads TGTGCCAGCAGCGTCAATACGGGAGACACCGGGGAGCTGTTTTTT. It yields the protein CASSVNTGDTGELFF. The whole variable domain, filled in from reference TRBV9 and TRBJ2-2, reads DSGVTQTPKHLITATGQRVTLRCSPRSGDLSVYWYQQSLDQGLQFLIQYYNGEERAKGNILERFSAQQFPDLHSELNLSSLELGDSALYFCASSVNTGDTGELFFGEGSRLTVL.